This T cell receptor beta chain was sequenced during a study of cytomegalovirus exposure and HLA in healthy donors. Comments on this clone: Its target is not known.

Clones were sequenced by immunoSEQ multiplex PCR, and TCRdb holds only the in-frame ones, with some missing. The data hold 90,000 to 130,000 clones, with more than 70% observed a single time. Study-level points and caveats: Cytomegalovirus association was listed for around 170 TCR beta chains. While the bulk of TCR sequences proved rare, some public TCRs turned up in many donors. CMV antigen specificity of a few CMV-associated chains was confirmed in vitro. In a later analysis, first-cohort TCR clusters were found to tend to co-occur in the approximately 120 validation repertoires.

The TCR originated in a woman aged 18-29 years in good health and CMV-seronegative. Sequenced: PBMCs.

The CDR3 nucleotides are TGCGCTACTGCCCCGGGGGGCGAGTTAGATACGCAGTATTTT. Translated: CATAPGGELDTQYF. This chain joins TRBV4-3 and TRBJ2-3; TRBD2 might be the D (7 bases). The germline V gene has CDR1 LGHNA and CDR2 YSLEER. The CDR3 runs 14 residues.